These 7 T cell receptor beta chains were sequenced from one sample in a study of OX40 agonist ivuxolimab in advanced cancers. Assay: immunoSEQ multiplex PCR; the TCRdb copy retains only in-frame clones and omits some. Of almost 85,000 clones listed, 89% are singletons. The sequences come from CD4+ or CD8+ T cells sorted from blood, collected in a trial of the OX40 agonist ivuxolimab. The receptors originated from an adult with an advanced solid tumor such as melanoma, head and neck, liver or kidney cancer.

The chain employs TRBV28 and TRBJ2-1, with 9 bases matching TRBD1. CDR3 length equals 16 residues. Germline values: CDR1 MDHEN, CDR2 SYDVKM. Trimming cost V 5 bases and J 7 bases; bases outside gene matches: 12. The CDR3: CASSPQGQGGRNEQFF. In nucleotides, the CDR3 is TGTGCCAGCAGTCCTCAGGGACAGGGAGGGCGGAATGAGCAGTTCTTC.

The V call is TRBV6-1, the J call TRBJ2-7, with a tentative D call TRBD1 (8 bases). Germline lookup yields CDR1 MNHNS and CDR2 SASEGT. V was shortened by 4 bases and J by 4 bases, with 29 bases between the two germline ends. The CDR3 runs to 19 residues. The CDR3 nucleotides read TGTGCCAGCAGTGGACAGGGGACCGGGCGGGGGCCCGTGTGGTACGAGCAGTACTTC. Protein: CASSGQGTGRGPVWYEQYF.

A single count supports this clone. The chain couples TRBV27 to TRBJ2-1; 7 bases map to TRBD2. The trim removed 4 bases at V and 1 base at J, leaving 7 bases unmatched. This CDR3 has 16 amino acids. Germline V lookup: CDR1 MNHEY, CDR2 SMNVEV (reference sequence). The CDR3, as DNA: TGTGCCAGCAGTTCTCGCCTAGCGGAGTCCTACAATGAGCAGTTCTTC. Translating it yields CASSSRLAESYNEQFF.

The chain employs TRBV11-2 and TRBJ1-3; 10 bases line up with TRBD1. The germline V gene encodes CDR1 SGHAT and CDR2 FQNNGV. V shed 2 bases and J 5 bases; nucleotides not matched to a gene: 15. The CDR3 is 19 residues long. The CDR3 region is CASSLLQDRGFGRRNTIYF. The CDR3 DNA is TGTGCCAGCAGCTTACTTCAGGACAGGGGGTTCGGTAGGCGAAACACCATATATTTT.

This chain joins TRBV7-2 and TRBJ1-5, with a weak D call TRBD1 (6 bases). This CDR3 has 18 residues. V was shortened by 5 bases and J by 0 bases, with 20 bases between the two germline ends. Germline loops: CDR1 SGHTA, CDR2 FQGNSA. For the CDR3, the DNA is TGTGCCAGCAGCCTACTTTTCCCAGGGGCTAATAGCAATCAGCCCCAGCATTTT. It is translated as CASSLLFPGANSNQPQHF. The full variable domain, in which reference TRBV7-2 and TRBJ1-5 provide the parts outside the CDR3, is GAGVSQSPSNKVTEKGKDVELRCDPISGHTALYWYRQSLGQGLEFLIYFQGNSAPDKSGLPSDRFSAERTGGSVSTLTIQRTQQEDSAVYLCASSLLFPGANSNQPQHFGDGTRLSIL.

The V call is TRBV27, the J call TRBJ1-2; 7 bases are shared with TRBD1. Trimming cost V 7 bases and J 5 bases; bases outside gene matches: 13. Germline V CDR1 and CDR2: MNHEY, SMNVEV (reference sequence). This CDR3 has 15 amino acids. The CDR3 loop reads CASTPSPGQIYGYTF. The DNA for the CDR3 is TGTGCCAGCACCCCATCTCCGGGACAGATTTATGGCTACACCTTC.

A few counts support this clone. The rearrangement joins TRBV7-6 to TRBJ2-1; 7 nucleotides line up with TRBD1. Germline V gives CDR1 SGHVS, CDR2 FNYEAQ. With V trimmed by 0 bases and J by 2 bases, 7 bases remained unmatched. The CDR3 totals 17 residues. CDR3 DNA: TGTGCCAGCAGCTTAGCCCTCGGACAGGAAACCTACAATGAGCAGTTCTTC. Translated, it gives CASSLALGQETYNEQFF.